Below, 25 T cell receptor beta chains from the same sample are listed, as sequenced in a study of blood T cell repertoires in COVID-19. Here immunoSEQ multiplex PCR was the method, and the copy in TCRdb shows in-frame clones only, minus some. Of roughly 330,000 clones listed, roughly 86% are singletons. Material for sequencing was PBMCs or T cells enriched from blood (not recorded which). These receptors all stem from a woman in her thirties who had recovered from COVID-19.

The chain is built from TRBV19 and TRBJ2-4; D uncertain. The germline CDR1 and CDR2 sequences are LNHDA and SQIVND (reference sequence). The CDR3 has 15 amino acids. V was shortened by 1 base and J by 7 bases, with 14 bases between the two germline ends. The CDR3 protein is CASSIVQYTRNIQYF. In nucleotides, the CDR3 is TGTGCCAGTAGTATAGTTCAGTACACGAGGAACATTCAGTACTTC.

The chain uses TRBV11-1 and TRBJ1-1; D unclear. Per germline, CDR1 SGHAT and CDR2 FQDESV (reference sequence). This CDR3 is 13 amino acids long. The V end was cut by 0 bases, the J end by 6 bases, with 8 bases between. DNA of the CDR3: TGTGCCAGCAGCTTAGCGCTACGGTCTGAAGCTTTCTTT. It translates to CASSLALRSEAFF.

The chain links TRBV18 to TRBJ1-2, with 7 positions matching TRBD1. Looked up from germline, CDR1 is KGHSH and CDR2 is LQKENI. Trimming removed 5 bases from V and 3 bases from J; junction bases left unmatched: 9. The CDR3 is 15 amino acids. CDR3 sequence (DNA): TGTGCCAGCTCAGCCGGGACAGCGTTTTACTATGGCTACACCTTC. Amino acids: CASSAGTAFYYGYTF.

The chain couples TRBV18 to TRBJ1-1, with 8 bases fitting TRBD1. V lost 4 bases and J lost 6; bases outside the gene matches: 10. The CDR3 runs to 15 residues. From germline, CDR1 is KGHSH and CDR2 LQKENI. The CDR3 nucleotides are TGTGCCAGCTCACTCCATACCGGACAGGGCGCTGAAGCTTTCTTT. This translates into CASSLHTGQGAEAFF.

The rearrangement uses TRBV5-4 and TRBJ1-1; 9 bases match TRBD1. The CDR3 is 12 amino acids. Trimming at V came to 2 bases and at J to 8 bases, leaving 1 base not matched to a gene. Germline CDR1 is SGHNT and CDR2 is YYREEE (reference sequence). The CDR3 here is CASSFTGGEAFF. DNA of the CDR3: TGTGCCAGCAGCTTCACAGGGGGCGAAGCTTTCTTT.

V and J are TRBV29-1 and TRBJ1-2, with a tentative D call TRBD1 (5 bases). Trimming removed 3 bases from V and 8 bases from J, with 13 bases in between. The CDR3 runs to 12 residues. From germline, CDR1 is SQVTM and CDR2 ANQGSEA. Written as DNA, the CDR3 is TGCAGCGTTGATGAATGGACATTGGGCTACACCTTC. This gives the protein CSVDEWTLGYTF.

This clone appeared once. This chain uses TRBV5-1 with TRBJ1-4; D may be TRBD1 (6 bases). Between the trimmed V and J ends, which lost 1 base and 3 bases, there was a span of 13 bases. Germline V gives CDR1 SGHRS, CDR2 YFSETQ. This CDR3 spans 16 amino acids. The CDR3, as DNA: TGCGCCAGCAGCTTGTTCTCCAGGGGACCTAATGAAAAACTGTTTTTT. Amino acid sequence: CASSLFSRGPNEKLFF.

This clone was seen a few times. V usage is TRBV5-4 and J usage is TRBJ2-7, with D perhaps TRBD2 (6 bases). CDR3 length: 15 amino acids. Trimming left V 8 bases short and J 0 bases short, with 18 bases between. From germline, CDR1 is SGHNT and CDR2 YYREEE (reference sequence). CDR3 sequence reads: CARWKRLESSYEQYF. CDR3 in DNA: TGTGCCAGGTGGAAGAGACTAGAAAGCTCCTACGAGCAGTACTTC.

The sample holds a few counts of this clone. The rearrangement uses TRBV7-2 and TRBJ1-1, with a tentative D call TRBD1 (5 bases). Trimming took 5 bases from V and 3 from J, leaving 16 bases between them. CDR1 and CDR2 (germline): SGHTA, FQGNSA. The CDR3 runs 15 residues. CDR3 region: CASSLGGGSHTEAFF. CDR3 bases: TGTGCCAGCAGCCTGGGGGGAGGTTCCCACACTGAAGCTTTCTTT.

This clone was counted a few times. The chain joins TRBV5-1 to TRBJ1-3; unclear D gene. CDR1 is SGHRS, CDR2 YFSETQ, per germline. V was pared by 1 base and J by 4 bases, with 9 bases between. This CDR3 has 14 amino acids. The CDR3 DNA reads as TGCGCCAGCAGCTTGACCCTACAGGGAAACACCATATATTTT. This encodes CASSLTLQGNTIYF.

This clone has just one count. CDR3 in amino acids: CASSMRSGQGANQPQHF. The CDR3, as DNA: TGTGCCAGTAGCATGCGATCTGGACAGGGGGCGAATCAGCCCCAGCATTTT. V usage is TRBV19 and J usage is TRBJ1-5; 11 bases map to TRBD1. Germline assignment: CDR1 LNHDA and CDR2 SQIVND (reference sequence). Trimming took 6 bases from V and 4 from J; bases not matched to a gene: 11. The CDR3 is made up of 17 amino acids.

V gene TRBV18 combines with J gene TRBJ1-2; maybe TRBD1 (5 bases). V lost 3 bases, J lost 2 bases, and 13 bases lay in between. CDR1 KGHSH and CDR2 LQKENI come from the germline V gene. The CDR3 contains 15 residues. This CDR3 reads CASSPGAEGNYGYTF. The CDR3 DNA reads TGTGCCAGCTCACCTGGAGCGGAGGGGAACTATGGCTACACCTTC.

CDR3 protein: CASSLAGGAETQYF. CDR3 nucleotide sequence: TGTGCCAGCTCACTAGCAGGGGGCGCGGAGACCCAGTACTTC. The chain links TRBV18 to TRBJ2-5; 8 positions match TRBD1. Losses at the gene ends were 4 bases for V and 5 bases for J; bases not matched to a gene: 6. The germline CDR1 and CDR2 sequences are KGHSH and LQKENI. The CDR3 sequence is 14 residues long.

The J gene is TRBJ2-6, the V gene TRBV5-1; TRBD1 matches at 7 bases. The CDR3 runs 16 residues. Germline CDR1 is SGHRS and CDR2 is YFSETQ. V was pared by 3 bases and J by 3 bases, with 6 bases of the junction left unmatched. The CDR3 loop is CASSWPTGFGANVLTF. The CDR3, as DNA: TGCGCCAGCAGCTGGCCGACAGGGTTTGGGGCCAACGTCCTGACTTTC.

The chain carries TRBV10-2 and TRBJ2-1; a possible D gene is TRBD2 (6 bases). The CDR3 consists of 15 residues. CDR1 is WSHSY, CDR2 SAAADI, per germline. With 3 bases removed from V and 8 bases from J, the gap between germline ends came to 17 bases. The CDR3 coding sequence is TGCGCCAGCAGTGACGCGCTTACGGAGGGCGATGAGCAGTTCTTC. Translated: CASSDALTEGDEQFF.

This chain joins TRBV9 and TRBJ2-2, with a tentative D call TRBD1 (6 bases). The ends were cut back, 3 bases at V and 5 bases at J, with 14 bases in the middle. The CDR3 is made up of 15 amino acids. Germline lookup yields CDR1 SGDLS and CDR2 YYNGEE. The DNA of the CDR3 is TGTGCCAGCAGCGGTTACACAGGGAGAACCGGGGAGCTGTTTTTT. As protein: CASSGYTGRTGELFF.

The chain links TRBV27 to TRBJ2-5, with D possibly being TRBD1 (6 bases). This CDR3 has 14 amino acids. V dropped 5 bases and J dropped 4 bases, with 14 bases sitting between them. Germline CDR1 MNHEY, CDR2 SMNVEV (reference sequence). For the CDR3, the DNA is TGTGCCAGCAGTCCTATCGACAGGCGAGAGACCCAGTACTTC. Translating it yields CASSPIDRRETQYF.

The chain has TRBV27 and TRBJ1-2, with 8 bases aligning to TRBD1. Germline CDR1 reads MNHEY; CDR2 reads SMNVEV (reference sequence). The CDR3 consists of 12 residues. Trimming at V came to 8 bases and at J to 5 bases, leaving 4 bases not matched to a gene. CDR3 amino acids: CASRDRTYGYTF. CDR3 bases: TGTGCCAGCCGGGACAGGACTTATGGCTACACCTTC.

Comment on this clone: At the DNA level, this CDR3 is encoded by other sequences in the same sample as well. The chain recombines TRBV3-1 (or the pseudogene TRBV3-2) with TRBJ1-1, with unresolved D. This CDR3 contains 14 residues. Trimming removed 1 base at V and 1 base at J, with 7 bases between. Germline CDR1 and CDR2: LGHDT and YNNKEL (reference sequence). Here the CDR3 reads CASSQVAGNTEAFF. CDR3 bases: TGTGCCAGCAGCCAAGTGGCGGGGAACACTGAAGCTTTCTTT.

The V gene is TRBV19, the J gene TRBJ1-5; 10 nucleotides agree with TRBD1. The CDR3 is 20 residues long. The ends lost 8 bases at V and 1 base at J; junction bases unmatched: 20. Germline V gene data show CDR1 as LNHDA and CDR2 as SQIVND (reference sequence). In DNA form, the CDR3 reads TGTGCCAGTGGCGGGACAGGGGTCCGAGTAGGGGGACCGAGCAATCAGCCCCAGCATTTT. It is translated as CASGGTGVRVGGPSNQPQHF.

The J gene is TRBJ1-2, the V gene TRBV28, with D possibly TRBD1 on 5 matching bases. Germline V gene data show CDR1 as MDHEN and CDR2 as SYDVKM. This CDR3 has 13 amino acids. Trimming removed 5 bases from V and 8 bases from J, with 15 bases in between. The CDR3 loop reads CASSPSGLGGYTF. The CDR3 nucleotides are TGTGCCAGCAGTCCCTCGGGACTGGGAGGCTACACCTTC.

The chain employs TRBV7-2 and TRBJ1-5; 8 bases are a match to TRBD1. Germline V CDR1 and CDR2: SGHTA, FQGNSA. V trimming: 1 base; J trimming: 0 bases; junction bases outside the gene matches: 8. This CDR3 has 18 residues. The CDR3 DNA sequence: TGTGCCAGCAGCTTAGTGGGACAGGACCTTTATAGCAATCAGCCCCAGCATTTT. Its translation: CASSLVGQDLYSNQPQHF. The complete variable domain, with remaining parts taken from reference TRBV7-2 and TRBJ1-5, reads GAGVSQSPSNKVTEKGKDVELRCDPISGHTALYWYRQSLGQGLEFLIYFQGNSAPDKSGLPSDRFSAERTGGSVSTLTIQRTQQEDSAVYLCASSLVGQDLYSNQPQHFGDGTRLSIL.

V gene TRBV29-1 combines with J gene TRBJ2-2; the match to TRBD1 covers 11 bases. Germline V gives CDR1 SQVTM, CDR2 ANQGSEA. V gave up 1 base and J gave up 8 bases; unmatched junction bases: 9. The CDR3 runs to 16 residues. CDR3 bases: TGCAGCGTTGAAGTTTCCGCGGACAGGGGGCTGGGGGAGCTGTTTTTT. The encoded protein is CSVEVSADRGLGELFF.

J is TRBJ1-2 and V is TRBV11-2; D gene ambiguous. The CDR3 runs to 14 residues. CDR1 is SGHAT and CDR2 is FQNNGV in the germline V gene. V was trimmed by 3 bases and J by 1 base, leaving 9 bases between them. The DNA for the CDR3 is TGTGCCAGCAGCTTCCGGTCCGGTAACTATGGCTACACCTTC. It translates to CASSFRSGNYGYTF.

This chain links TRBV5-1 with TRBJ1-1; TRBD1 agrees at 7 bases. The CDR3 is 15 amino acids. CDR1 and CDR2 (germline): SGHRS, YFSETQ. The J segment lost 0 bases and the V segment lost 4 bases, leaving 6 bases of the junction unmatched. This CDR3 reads CASSLRGQMNTEAFF. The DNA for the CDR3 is TGCGCCAGCAGCCTGAGGGGACAGATGAACACTGAAGCTTTCTTT.